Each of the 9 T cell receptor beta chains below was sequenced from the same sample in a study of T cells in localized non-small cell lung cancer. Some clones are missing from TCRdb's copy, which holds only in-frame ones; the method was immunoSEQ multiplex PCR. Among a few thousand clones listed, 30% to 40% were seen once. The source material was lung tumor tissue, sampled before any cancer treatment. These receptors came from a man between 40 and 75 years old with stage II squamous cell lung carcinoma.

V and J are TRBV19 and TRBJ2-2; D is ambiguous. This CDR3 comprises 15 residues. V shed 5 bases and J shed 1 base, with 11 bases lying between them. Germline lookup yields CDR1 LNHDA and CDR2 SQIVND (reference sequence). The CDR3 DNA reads TGTGCCAGTAGTCTGCCGATCGGGAACACCGGGGAGCTGTTTTTT. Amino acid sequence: CASSLPIGNTGELFF. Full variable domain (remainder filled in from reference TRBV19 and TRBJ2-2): DGGITQSPKYLFRKEGQNVTLSCEQNLNHDAMYWYRQDPGQGLRLIYYSQIVNDFQKGDIAEGYSVSREKKESFPLTVTSAQKNPTAFYLCASSLPIGNTGELFFGEGSRLTVL.

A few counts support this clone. CDR3 sequence (DNA): TGTGCCAGCACCCTAAGGACAGTTACCTACAATGAGCAGTTCTTC. Amino acids: CASTLRTVTYNEQFF. The chain uses TRBV11-3 and TRBJ2-1, with D perhaps matching TRBD1 (6 bases). V lost 7 bases and J lost 2, with 15 bases in between. This CDR3 comprises 15 residues. Germline-derived CDR1 and CDR2 are SGHNT and YENEEA.

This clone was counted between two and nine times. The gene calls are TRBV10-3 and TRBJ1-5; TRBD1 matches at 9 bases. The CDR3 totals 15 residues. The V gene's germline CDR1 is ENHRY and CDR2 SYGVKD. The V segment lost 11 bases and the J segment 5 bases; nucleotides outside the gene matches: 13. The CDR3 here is CARPPDRGNYQPQHF. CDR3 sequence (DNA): TGTGCCCGCCCACCTGACAGGGGGAATTATCAGCCCCAGCATTTT.

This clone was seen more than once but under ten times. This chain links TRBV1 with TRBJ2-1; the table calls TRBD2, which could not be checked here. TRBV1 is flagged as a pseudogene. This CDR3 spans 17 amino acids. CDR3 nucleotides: TGCACCAGCAGCTCAGTCGCCCCGCCAAGGGAGGGGGATGAGCAGTTCTTC. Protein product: CTSSSVAPPREGDEQFF.

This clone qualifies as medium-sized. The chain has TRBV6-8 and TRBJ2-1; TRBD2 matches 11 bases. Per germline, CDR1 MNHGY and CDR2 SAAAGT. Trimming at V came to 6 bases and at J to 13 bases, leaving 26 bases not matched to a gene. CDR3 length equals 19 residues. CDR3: CASSGTGTSGPASPLGQFF. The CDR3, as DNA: TGTGCCAGCAGCGGTACGGGGACTAGCGGCCCTGCGTCCCCTCTGGGACAGTTCTTC.

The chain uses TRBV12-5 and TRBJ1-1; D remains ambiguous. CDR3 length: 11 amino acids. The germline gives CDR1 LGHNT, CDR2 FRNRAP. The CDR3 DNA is TGTGCCAGCGCCATTTATGCTGAAGCTTTCTTT. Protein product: CASAIYAEAFF. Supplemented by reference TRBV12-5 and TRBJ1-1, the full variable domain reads DARVTQTPRHKVTEMGQEVTMRCQPILGHNTVFWYRQTMMQGLELLAYFRNRAPLDDSGMPKDRFSAEMPDATLATLKIQPSEPRDSAVYFCASAIYAEAFFGQGTRLTVV.

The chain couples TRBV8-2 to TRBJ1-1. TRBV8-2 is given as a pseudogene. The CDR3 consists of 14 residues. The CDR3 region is CASSSGRRNTEAFF. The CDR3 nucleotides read TGTGCCAGCAGCTCGGGACGGCGGAACACTGAAGCTTTCTTT.

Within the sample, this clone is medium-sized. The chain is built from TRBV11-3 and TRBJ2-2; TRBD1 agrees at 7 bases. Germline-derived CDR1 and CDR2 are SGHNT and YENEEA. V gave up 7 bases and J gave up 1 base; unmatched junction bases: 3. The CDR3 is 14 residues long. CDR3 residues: CASTDRENTGELFF. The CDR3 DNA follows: TGTGCCAGCACCGACAGGGAGAACACCGGGGAGCTGTTTTTT.

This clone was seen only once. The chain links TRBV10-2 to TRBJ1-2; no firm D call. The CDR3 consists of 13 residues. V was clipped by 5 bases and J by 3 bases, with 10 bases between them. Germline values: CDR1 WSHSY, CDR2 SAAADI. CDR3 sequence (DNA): TGCGCCAGCAGTCTGGGTGCGGACTATGGCTACACCTTC. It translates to CASSLGADYGYTF.